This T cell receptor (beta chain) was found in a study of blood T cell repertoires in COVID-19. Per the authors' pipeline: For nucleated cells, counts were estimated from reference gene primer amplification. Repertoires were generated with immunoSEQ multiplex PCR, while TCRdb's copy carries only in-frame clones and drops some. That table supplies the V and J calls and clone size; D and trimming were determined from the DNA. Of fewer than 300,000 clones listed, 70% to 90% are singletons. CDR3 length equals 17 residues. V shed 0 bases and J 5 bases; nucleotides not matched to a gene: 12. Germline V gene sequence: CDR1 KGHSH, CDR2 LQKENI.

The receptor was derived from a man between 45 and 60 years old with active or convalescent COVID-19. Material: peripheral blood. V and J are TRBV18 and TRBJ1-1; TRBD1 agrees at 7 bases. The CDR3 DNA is TGTGCCAGCTCACCACCGATAAGGGCAGGGGGTCGGACTGAAGCTTTCTTT. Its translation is CASSPPIRAGGRTEAFF.